The clone carrying this TCR beta chain was found once. The junction shows a germline mismatch at one end, possibly a read error. This specimen belongs to a study of metastatic and nonmetastatic thyroid tumors. The CDR3 loop spans 13 amino acids. Germline assignment: CDR1 DFQATT and CDR2 SNEGSKA (reference sequence). As handled by the study authors: Differences in CDR3 between clinicopathological groups were drawn on to build a classifier intended to discriminate distant-metastatic papillary thyroid cancer patients. TCRdb used MiXCR to call clones anew from the PCR reads. TCRdb assigned the V and J calls; the authors' analysis was not used. The data contain about 27,000 clones, 25% to 30% of them singletons. Each patient went into thyroid surgery without having received any treatment.

V usage is TRBV20-1 and J usage is TRBJ1-5, with D hard to call. This TCR was recovered from a female donor with papillary thyroid cancer or a benign thyroid nodule (not recorded which). Some clones in this sample may be carry-over from other donors' samples. Sequencing was performed on blood. The CDR3, as DNA: TGCAGTGCCAAGGGTAAGGGCAATCAGCCCCAGAATTTT. Protein: CSAKGKGNQPQNF.